This TCR beta chain is from a study of a mutant IDH1 vaccine in newly diagnosed glioma. About the research overall: Vaccine administration was initiated 4-6 weeks following radiotherapy alone, or with temozolomide cycles. Previous care, which was radiotherapy, temozolomide, or both, most often involved both.

J was trimmed by 2 bases and V by 6 bases; bases with no gene match: 8. The germline gives CDR1 MNHNS, CDR2 SASEGT. The CDR3 contains 15 residues. Profiled with immunoSEQ multiplex PCR; TCRdb holds only in-frame clones, not every one. The data show 60,000 to 100,000 clones, 85% seen once. Whole-study results and caveats: Shifts in the top peripheral T cell clonotypes seemed unrelated to pseudoprogression.

Time point given: week 23, last vaccination. The content of each vaccine dose was 300 ug of mutant IDH1 20-mer peptide, and topical imiquimod accompanied it. Donors had new IDH1-mutant astrocytomas of WHO grade 3 or 4 (ATRX-lost). Of note for this clone: Its antigen is undetermined.

The source was PBMCs, collected from a glioma patient whose treatment included an IDH1 peptide vaccine. The clonotype comes from a woman aged 45-59 years with glioma. The V call is TRBV6-1, the J call TRBJ2-7, with 9 bases lining up with TRBD1. CDR3 in amino acids: CASRGFGQGTYEQYF. Here the CDR3 DNA reads TGTGCCAGCAGAGGGTTCGGACAGGGGACCTACGAGCAGTACTTC.